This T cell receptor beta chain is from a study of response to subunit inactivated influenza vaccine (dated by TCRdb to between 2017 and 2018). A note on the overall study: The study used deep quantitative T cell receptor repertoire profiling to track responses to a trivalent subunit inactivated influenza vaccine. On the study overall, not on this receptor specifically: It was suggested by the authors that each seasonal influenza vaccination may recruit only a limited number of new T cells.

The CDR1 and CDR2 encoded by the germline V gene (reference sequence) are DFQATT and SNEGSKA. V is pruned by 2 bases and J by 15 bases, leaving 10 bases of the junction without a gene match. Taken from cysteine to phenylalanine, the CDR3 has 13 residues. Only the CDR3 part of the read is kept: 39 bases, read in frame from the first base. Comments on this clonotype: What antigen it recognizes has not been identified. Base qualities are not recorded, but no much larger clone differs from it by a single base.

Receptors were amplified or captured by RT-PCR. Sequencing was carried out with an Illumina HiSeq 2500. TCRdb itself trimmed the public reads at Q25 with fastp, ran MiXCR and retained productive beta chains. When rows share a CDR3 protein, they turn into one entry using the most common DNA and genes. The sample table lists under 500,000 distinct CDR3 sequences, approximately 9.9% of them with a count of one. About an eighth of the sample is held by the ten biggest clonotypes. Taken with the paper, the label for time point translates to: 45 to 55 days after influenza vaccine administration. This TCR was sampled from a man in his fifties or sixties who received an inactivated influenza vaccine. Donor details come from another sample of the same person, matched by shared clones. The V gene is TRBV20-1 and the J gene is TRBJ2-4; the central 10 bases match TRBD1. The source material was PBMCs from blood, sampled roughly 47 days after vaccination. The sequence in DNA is TGCAGTGCTAGACCGGACAGGGGGGTAGTCCGGTACTTC. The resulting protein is CSARPDRGVVRYF.